This TCR beta chain originates from a study of blood T cells in healthy people across ages. Notes on the study in general: It was the long-lived donors that had more naive CD4+ cells and higher diversity than aged donors. No one knew whether donors had CMV, which possibly confounded expanded clonotype changes.

To note about this clonotype: Its antigen is still unknown.

Healthy Russian Caucasian donors spanned ages about 6 to 100 years. The CDR3 has 15 residues. Germline-derived CDR1 and CDR2 are SGHRS and YFSETQ. J was trimmed by 12 bases and V by 0 bases; bases with no gene match: 10. A J-beta primer mix and a sample-barcoded 5' primer were used in a second PCR of about 7 to 12 cycles. Each cDNA molecule received a tag from a template-switch adaptor that had 12 random nucleotides. TCRdb ran MiXCR on the 5' RACE reads and lists one entry per CDR3 protein. The sample carries around 1,900,000 distinct CDR3 sequences, roughly two fifths recorded once. This sequence joins TRBV5-1 and TRBJ2-1, with 9 bases lining up with TRBD1. The material sequenced was blood. This receptor was taken from a human donor in good health. The CDR3: CASSLDGDRASGQFF. In DNA, the CDR3 is TGCGCCAGCAGCTTGGATGGGGACAGGGCCTCAGGGCAGTTCTTC.